These 21 T cell receptor beta chains came from one sample sequenced in a study of shared clonotypes between healthy human individuals. TCRdb's copy holds only in-frame clones and misses some; the assay was immunoSEQ multiplex PCR. The sample has around 2,100,000 clones, approximately 94% seen once. Selected positively for CCR7 and CD45RO-negative, naive CD8 cells excluded terminally differentiated effector memory CD45RA+ cells. The sample comprised naive CD8+ T cells sorted from blood. The receptor set was obtained from a young man in good health.

The chain joins TRBV27 to TRBJ1-6; D is ambiguous. This CDR3 has 12 amino acids. CDR1 MNHEY and CDR2 SMNVEV come from the germline V gene (reference sequence). The V end was cut by 10 bases, the J end by 5 bases, with 9 bases between. The CDR3 bases are TGTGCCAAAATTGGGAATAATTCACCCCTCCACTTT. Protein: CAKIGNNSPLHF.

The V call is TRBV7-9, the J call TRBJ2-1; 8 bases match TRBD1. The CDR3 is 16 amino acids. V lost 5 bases, J lost 6 bases, and 12 bases stayed unmatched. Germline loops: CDR1 SEHNR, CDR2 FQNEAQ (reference sequence). The DNA of the CDR3 is TGTGCCAGCAGCCCCGGTCCAGGGGGCAGCCGCAATGAGCAGTTCTTC. Protein sequence: CASSPGPGGSRNEQFF. The whole variable domain, filled in from reference TRBV7-9 and TRBJ2-1, reads DTGVSQNPRHKITKRGQNVTFRCDPISEHNRLYWYRQTLGQGPEFLTYFQNEAQLEKSRLLSDRFSAERPKGSFSTLEIQRTEQGDSAMYLCASSPGPGGSRNEQFFGPGTRLTVL.

V is TRBV7-9 and J is TRBJ2-5; D gene ambiguous. V lost 5 bases and J 7 bases, leaving 17 bases between the germline ends. Germline CDR1 and CDR2: SEHNR and FQNEAQ (reference sequence). This CDR3 region has 14 residues. CDR3 sequence reads: CASSNPEFAGTQYF. Written as DNA, the CDR3 is TGTGCCAGCAGCAACCCGGAATTCGCAGGGACCCAGTACTTC.

The CDR3 is CASSFQLDGDEQFF. The CDR3, as DNA: TGTGCCAGCAGTTTCCAGCTGGACGGGGATGAGCAGTTCTTC. V usage is TRBV27 and J usage is TRBJ2-1; tentative D call: TRBD2 (5 bases). The germline V gene encodes CDR1 MNHEY and CDR2 SMNVEV (reference sequence). This CDR3 contains 14 residues. V was shortened by 3 bases and J by 8 bases, with 14 bases between the two germline ends.

The J gene is TRBJ1-1, the V gene TRBV4-1; TRBD1 matches 7 bases. Germline lookup yields CDR1 MGHRA and CDR2 YSYEKL. The CDR3 covers 16 residues. Unmatched junction bases numbered 9, after V lost 4 bases and J lost 1 base. The CDR3 coding sequence is TGCGCCAGCAGCCCCGTCCTCGGGACAGCGAACACTGAAGCTTTCTTT. Translation: CASSPVLGTANTEAFF.

This rearrangement joins TRBV27 to TRBJ1-6; TRBD1 agrees at 9 bases. The ends lost 4 bases at V and 7 bases at J; junction bases unmatched: 5. Germline V CDR1 and CDR2: MNHEY, SMNVEV (reference sequence). This CDR3 region has 15 residues. CDR3 sequence (DNA): TGTGCCAGCAGTTGGGGACAGGGAGAAAATTCACCCCTCCACTTT. As protein: CASSWGQGENSPLHF.

This clone was detected only once. V is TRBV7-9 and J is TRBJ2-3; 11 bases fit TRBD2. The CDR3 spans 14 residues. The ends lost 8 bases at V and 3 bases at J; junction bases unmatched: 4. Germline CDR1 and CDR2: SEHNR and FQNEAQ (reference sequence). The CDR3 sequence is CASVVAGGTDTQYF. The CDR3 DNA reads as TGTGCCAGCGTGGTAGCGGGAGGGACAGATACGCAGTATTTT.

This chain connects TRBV10-2 to TRBJ2-1; TRBD2 agrees at 7 bases. The CDR3 sequence is 17 residues long. Per germline, CDR1 WSHSY and CDR2 SAAADI. V was clipped by 6 bases and J by 2 bases; unmatched bases: 13. The chain's CDR3 is CASSETWASGTYNEQFF. The CDR3 nucleotides read TGCGCCAGCAGCGAGACTTGGGCTAGCGGTACCTACAATGAGCAGTTCTTC.

The V call is TRBV19, the J call TRBJ1-6; D remains ambiguous. CDR1 is LNHDA, CDR2 SQIVND, per germline (reference sequence). The V gene lost 5 bases and the J gene lost 7 bases, with 12 bases spanning the gap. CDR3 length equals 14 residues. The CDR3 sequence: CASSLQEGNSPLHF. CDR3 DNA: TGTGCCAGTAGTCTTCAGGAGGGCAATTCACCCCTCCACTTT.

The genes are TRBV29-1 and TRBJ2-7; TRBD2 matches 7 bases. This CDR3 comprises 11 residues. In germline, CDR1 is SQVTM, CDR2 ANQGSEA. J gave up 6 bases and V 4 bases, and 3 bases lay outside the gene matches. The CDR3 sequence: CSVGEGSEQYF. Here the CDR3 DNA reads TGCAGCGTTGGGGAGGGAAGCGAGCAGTACTTC.

The V gene is TRBV13, the J gene TRBJ2-1; 9 positions agree with TRBD1. The CDR3 spans 15 residues. CDR1 is PRHDT and CDR2 is FYEKMQ in the germline V gene (reference sequence). V shed 5 bases, J shed 8 bases, and the junction held 10 bases outside the gene matches. CDR3 sequence: CASSPAGTGYHEQFF. In nucleotides, the CDR3 is TGTGCCAGCAGCCCGGCCGGGACAGGGTACCATGAGCAGTTCTTC. Full variable domain (rest looked up from reference TRBV13 and TRBJ2-1): AAGVIQSPRHLIKEKRETATLKCYPIPRHDTVYWYQQGPGQDPQFLISFYEKMQSDKGSIPDRFSAQQFSDYHSELNMSSLELGDSALYFCASSPAGTGYHEQFFGPGTRLTVL.

This clone showed up just once. The chain employs TRBV5-6 and TRBJ2-1; 7 nucleotides align to TRBD1. The CDR3 is 17 residues long. The V gene's germline CDR1 is SGHDT and CDR2 YYEEEE. Trimming took 0 bases from V and 1 from J; bases not matched to a gene: 7. The CDR3 region is CASSLGMTGLSYNEQFF. The CDR3 coding sequence is TGTGCCAGCAGCTTGGGGATGACAGGGCTTTCCTACAATGAGCAGTTCTTC.

Here the CDR3 DNA reads TGCGCCAGCAGTGAGACCGGGACAGGCTACGAGCAGTACTTC. This sequence encodes CASSETGTGYEQYF. V and J are TRBV10-1 and TRBJ2-7; TRBD1 matches 8 bases. CDR1 is WNHNN and CDR2 is SYGVQD in the germline V gene (reference sequence). The CDR3 covers 14 residues. The trim removed 2 bases at V and 3 bases at J, leaving 3 bases unmatched.

A single count supports this clone. The chain couples TRBV4-1 to TRBJ2-1, with D perhaps TRBD1 (7 bases). The CDR3 extends over 17 amino acids. Germline values: CDR1 MGHRA, CDR2 YSYEKL. Between the trimmed V and J ends, which lost 0 bases and 7 bases, there was a span of 19 bases. The CDR3 here is CASSQEEGASIVNEQFF. The CDR3 DNA reads TGCGCCAGCAGCCAAGAGGAGGGGGCTAGTATTGTAAATGAGCAGTTCTTC.

Regarding this clone: The same CDR3 also results from other DNA sequences found in this sample. V and J are TRBV9 and TRBJ1-5; D is undetermined. Trimming took 2 bases from V and 6 from J, leaving 9 bases between them. Per germline, CDR1 SGDLS and CDR2 YYNGEE. This CDR3 has 13 amino acids. Written as DNA, the CDR3 is TGTGCCAGCAGCGTCGGGGAAGGTCAGCCCCAGCATTTT. Translating it yields CASSVGEGQPQHF.

This rearrangement joins TRBV7-9 to TRBJ2-5; 7 bases line up with TRBD2. V shed 5 bases and J 5 bases; nucleotides not matched to a gene: 20. Germline V gives CDR1 SEHNR, CDR2 FQNEAQ (reference sequence). This CDR3 contains 18 residues. The CDR3 DNA sequence: TGTGCCAGCAGCCAAATCGGGGGGAATCGGGTCTCGAGGGAGACCCAGTACTTC. It translates to CASSQIGGNRVSRETQYF. The whole variable domain, remainder taken from reference TRBV7-9 and TRBJ2-5, is DTGVSQNPRHKITKRGQNVTFRCDPISEHNRLYWYRQTLGQGPEFLTYFQNEAQLEKSRLLSDRFSAERPKGSFSTLEIQRTEQGDSAMYLCASSQIGGNRVSRETQYFGPGTRLLVL.

Turning to this clone: The identical CDR3 is also encoded by other nucleotide sequences in the sample. The genes are TRBV27 and TRBJ2-2; 8 nucleotides agree with TRBD1. This CDR3 has 14 amino acids. With 5 bases clipped from V and 4 bases from J, the junction kept 3 bases outside the gene matches. The V gene's germline CDR1 is MNHEY and CDR2 SMNVEV (reference sequence). The CDR3 bases are TGTGCCAGCAGTGACAGGGGCTTCACCGGGGAGCTGTTTTTT. This translates into CASSDRGFTGELFF.

As to this clone: Additional DNA sequences in this sample encode the identical CDR3. The V and J genes are TRBV28 and TRBJ1-1; tentative D call: TRBD1 (6 bases). The ends were cut back, 1 base at V and 2 bases at J, with 11 bases in the middle. This CDR3 is 15 amino acids long. Per the germline V gene, CDR1 is MDHEN and CDR2 is SYDVKM. CDR3 DNA: TGTGCCAGCAGTTTATTGGACAGCCTCAACACTGAAGCTTTCTTT. This encodes CASSLLDSLNTEAFF.

Note on this clone: The same CDR3 arises from other DNA sequences in this sample as well. The CDR3 bases are TGTGCCAGTAGTATAGATCCGGGGGGCAATCAGCCCCAGCATTTT. As protein: CASSIDPGGNQPQHF. This chain uses TRBV19 with TRBJ1-5; tentative D call: TRBD1 (5 bases). CDR1 and CDR2 from the germline V gene are LNHDA and SQIVND (reference sequence). CDR3 length: 15 amino acids. V was clipped by 0 bases and J by 2 bases, with 8 bases between them.

The rearrangement uses TRBV27 and TRBJ2-1; 12 bases match TRBD2. Germline V gene sequence: CDR1 MNHEY, CDR2 SMNVEV (reference sequence). With 6 bases clipped from V and 5 bases from J, the junction kept 5 bases outside the gene matches. The CDR3 loop spans 15 amino acids. CDR3 coding DNA: TGTGCCAGCAGCCTGTGGACTAGCGGGAACAATGAGCAGTTCTTC. It codes for CASSLWTSGNNEQFF.

This CDR3 is CASSYSPARGETQYF. CDR3 sequence (DNA): TGTGCCAGCAGTTACTCGCCGGCTAGGGGAGAGACCCAGTACTTC. The chain recombines TRBV6-5 with TRBJ2-5, with D tentatively TRBD1 (5 bases). Germline V lookup: CDR1 MNHEY, CDR2 SVGAGI. The CDR3 has 15 residues. V was shortened by 0 bases and J by 4 bases, with 12 bases between the two germline ends.